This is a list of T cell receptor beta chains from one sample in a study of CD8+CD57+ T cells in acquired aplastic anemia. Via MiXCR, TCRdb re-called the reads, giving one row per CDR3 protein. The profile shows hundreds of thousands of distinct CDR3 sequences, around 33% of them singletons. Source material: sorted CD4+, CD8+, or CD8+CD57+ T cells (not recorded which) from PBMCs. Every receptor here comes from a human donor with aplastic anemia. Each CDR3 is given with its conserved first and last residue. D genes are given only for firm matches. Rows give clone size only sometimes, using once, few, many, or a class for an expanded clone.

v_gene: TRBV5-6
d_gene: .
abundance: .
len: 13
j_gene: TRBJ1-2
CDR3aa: CASSSDTLRGYTF
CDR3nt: TGTGCCAGCAGCTCCGACACCCTCAGGGGCTACACCTTC

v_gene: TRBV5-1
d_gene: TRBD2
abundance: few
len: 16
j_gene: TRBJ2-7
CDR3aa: CASSSRLAGGPGEQYF
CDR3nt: TGCGCCAGCAGCTCCCGACTAGCGGGAGGGCCGGGGGAGCAGTACTTC

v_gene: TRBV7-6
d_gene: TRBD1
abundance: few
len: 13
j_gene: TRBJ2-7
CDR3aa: CASSPISGTGFDF
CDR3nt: TGTGCCAGCAGCCCAATATCCGGGACAGGGTTTGACTTC

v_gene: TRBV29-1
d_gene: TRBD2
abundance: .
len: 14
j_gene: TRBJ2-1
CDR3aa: CSVNSGGPYNEQFF
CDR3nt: TGCAGCGTTAATAGCGGGGGGCCCTACAATGAGCAGTTCTTC

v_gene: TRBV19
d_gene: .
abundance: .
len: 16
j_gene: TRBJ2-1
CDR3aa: CASRDPLRAQGREQFF
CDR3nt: TGTGCCAGTAGGGATCCCTTAAGGGCCCAAGGAAGGGAGCAGTTCTTC

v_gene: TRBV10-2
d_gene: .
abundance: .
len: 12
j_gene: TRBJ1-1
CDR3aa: CASQVGFTEASF
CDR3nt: TGCGCCAGCCAAGTGGGGTTCACTGAAGCTTCCTTT

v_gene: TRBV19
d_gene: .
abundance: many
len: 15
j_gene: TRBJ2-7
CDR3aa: CASSIDLRSWREQYF
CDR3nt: TGTGCCAGTAGTATAGATTTGCGCAGCTGGCGCGAGCAGTACTTC

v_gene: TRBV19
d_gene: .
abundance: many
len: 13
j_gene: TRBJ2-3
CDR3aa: CASREDSTDTQYF
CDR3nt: TGTGCCAGTAGGGAAGACTCCACAGATACGCAGTATTTT

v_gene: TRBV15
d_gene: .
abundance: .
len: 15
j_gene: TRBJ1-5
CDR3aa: CATSVGGEANQPQHF
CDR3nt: TGTGCCACCAGTGTGGGGGGAGAGGCGAATCAGCCCCAGCATTTT

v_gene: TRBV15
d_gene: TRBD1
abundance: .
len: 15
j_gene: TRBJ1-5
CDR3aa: CATSKDRGLNQPQHF
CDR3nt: TGTGCCACCAGCAAGGACAGGGGGCTGAATCAGCCCCAGCATTTT

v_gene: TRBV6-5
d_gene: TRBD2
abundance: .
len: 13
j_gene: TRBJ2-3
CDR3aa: CASSSGGVNTQYF
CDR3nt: TGTGCCAGCAGCTCTGGGGGGGTAAATACGCAGTATTTT

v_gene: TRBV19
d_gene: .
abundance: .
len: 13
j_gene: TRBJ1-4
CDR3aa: CASSGYANEKLFF
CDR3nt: TGTGCCAGCTCAGGTTATGCTAATGAAAAACTGTTTTTT

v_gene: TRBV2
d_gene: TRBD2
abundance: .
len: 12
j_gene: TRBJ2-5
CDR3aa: CASNGLAGVQYF
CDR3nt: TGTGCCAGCAATGGACTAGCGGGAGTCCAGTACTTC

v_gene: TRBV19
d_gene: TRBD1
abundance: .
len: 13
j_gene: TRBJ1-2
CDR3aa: CASGTTGNYGYTF
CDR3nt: TGTGCCAGTGGGACGACAGGGAACTATGGCTACACCTTC

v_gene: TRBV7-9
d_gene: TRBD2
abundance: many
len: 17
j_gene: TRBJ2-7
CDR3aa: CASSPRISSGRTHEQYF
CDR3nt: TGTGCCAGCAGCCCCAGAATAAGTAGCGGGAGAACACACGAGCAGTACTTC

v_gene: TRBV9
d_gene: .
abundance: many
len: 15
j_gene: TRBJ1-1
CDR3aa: CASSVGERMNTEAFF
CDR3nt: TGTGCCAGCAGCGTAGGGGAACGGATGAACACTGAAGCTTTCTTT

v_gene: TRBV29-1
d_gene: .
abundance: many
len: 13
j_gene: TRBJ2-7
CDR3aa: CSVTGSGLYEQYF
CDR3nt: TGCAGCGTTACAGGGTCTGGACTCTACGAGCAGTACTTC

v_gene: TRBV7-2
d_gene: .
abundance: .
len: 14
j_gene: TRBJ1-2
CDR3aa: CASSPRDGTRGYTF
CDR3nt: TGTGCCAGCAGCCCTAGGGACGGAACTAGGGGCTACACCTTC

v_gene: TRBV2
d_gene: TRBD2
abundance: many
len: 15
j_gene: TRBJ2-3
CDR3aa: CASSPTSGGPDTQYF
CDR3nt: TGTGCCAGCAGTCCGACTAGCGGGGGTCCAGATACGCAGTATTTT

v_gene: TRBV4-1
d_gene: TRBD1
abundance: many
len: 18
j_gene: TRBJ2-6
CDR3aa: CASSQPGQQRLGANVLTF
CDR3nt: TGCGCCAGCAGCCAACCGGGACAGCAGCGCCTTGGGGCCAACGTCCTGACTTTC